Described below is a single T cell receptor (beta chain) sequence and its context. Its antigen specificity is not known. Base quality data are lacking; no much larger clone is found one base away. This sample was included in a study of control samples from healthy donors and cancer patients (dated by TCRdb to the early 2020s). As encoded in the germline V gene, CDR1 is SNHLY while CDR2 is FYNNEI. V gives up 8 bases and J gives up 10 bases, and the segment between their germline ends measures 22 bases. Inclusive of the bounding cysteine and phenylalanine, the CDR3 is 14 residues long. Only the CDR3 region is kept as DNA, spanning 42 bases read in frame from base 1. Library prep was done by the immunoSEQ multiplex PCR assay. Not all clones reach the TCRdb copy of this immuneACCESS table, which keeps in-frame sequences only. Checked studies attribute under half of the gap to unresolved V genes and leave the rest unexplained. The sample table records roughly 130,000 clones; over 75% of these occur just once. Of the sample, roughly 3.2% is held by the ten largest clones.

The material sequenced was blood. This sequence originates from a man aged 50 to 60 in good health. Rearrangement joined TRBV2 to TRBJ2-3, with a weak D call of TRBD2 (6 bases match). Here is the DNA: TGTGCCAGCGGCTCCGCGATGGAGGGACGTCCGCAGTATTTT. Translation gives CASGSAMEGRPQYF.